Listed here is a single T cell receptor beta chain. Its antigen remains undetermined. No base quality information exists; no much larger clone differs at one position. The sample is drawn from a study of T cell repertoires in cytomegalovirus infection (dated by TCRdb to between 2019 and 2020). In the study overall: Donor HLA type was relevant to the analysis, because carriage of CMV infection together with the matching HLA type was indicated by public TCR beta signatures. General study outcomes and caveats: The ex vivo response was dominated by HLA-C-restricted CMV-specific TCR beta clonotypes, and the single most frequent clonotype in two of eight donors was supplied by these HLA-C-restricted clonotypes. Cumulative frequency of public TCR beta family members discriminated carriers of CMV infection plus the relevant HLA type in this cohort and an independent approximately 400-donor cohort.

The sample was run on an Illumina HiSeq 1500. The public reads were run again by TCRdb, first through fastp at Q25 and then through MiXCR, and only productive beta chains were kept. Each CDR3 protein appears once, grouped with its most common genes and DNA. The table for this sample lists approximately 630,000 distinct CDR3 sequences; approximately 24% of them were counted only once. The ten largest account for approximately 8% of the sample. The CDR3 measures 15 amino acids from cysteine to phenylalanine. CDR3 DNA is the only sequence kept; it has 45 bases, read in frame from the first base. Trimmed from V: 4 bases; trimmed from J: 1 base; junction bases lacking a gene match: 5.

Sequences were obtained from CD8+ T cells from PBMCs. The sequence joins TRBV12-3 or TRBV12-4 to TRBJ2-3, with 7 bases aligning to TRBD2. This clonotype originated in a human donor in good health (CMV status not recorded). Some clones in this sample may be carry-over from other donors' samples. The sequence in DNA is TGTGCCAGCAGTTCCAGACGGGAGGGCACAGATACGCAGTATTTT. Translated, it gives CASSSRREGTDTQYF.